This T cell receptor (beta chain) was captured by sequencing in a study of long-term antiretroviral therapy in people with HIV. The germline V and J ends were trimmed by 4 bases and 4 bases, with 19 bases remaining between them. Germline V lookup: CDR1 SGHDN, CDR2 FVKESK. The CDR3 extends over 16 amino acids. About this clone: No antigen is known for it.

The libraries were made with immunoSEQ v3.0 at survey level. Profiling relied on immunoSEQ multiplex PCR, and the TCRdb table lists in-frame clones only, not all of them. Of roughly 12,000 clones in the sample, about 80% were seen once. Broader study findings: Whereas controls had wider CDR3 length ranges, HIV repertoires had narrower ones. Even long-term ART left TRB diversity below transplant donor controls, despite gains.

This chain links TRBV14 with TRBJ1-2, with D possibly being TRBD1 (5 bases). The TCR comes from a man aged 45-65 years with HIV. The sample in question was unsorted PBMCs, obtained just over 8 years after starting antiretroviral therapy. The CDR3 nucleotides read TGTGCCAGCAGCCCAGAGCAGGGAAATGCGGCCTATGGCTACACCTTC. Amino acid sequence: CASSPEQGNAAYGYTF. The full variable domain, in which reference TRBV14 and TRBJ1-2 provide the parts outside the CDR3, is EAGVTQFPSHSVIEKGQTVTLRCDPISGHDNLYWYRRVMGKEIKFLLHFVKESKQDESGMPNNRFLAERTGGTYSTLKVQPAELEDSGVYFCASSPEQGNAAYGYTFGSGTRLTVV.